This T cell receptor (beta chain) was sequenced for a study of blood T cell repertoires in COVID-19. Background on the study: The United States, Italy and Spain supplied acute and convalescent COVID-19 samples. PBMCs, B-cell-depleted T cells, or T cells provided the cDNA or gDNA that made up the material.

This table comes from immunoSEQ multiplex PCR, and its TCRdb copy is limited to in-frame clones, with some not included. The data show about 280,000 clones, approximately 86% seen once. Participants had their cohort set by participant-reported clinical history. V dropped 2 bases and J dropped 7; count of bases not matched to a gene: 7. The V gene's germline CDR1 is MNHNY and CDR2 SVGAGI (reference sequence). The CDR3 length is 15 residues. The TCR comes from a woman between 25 and 40 years old who had recovered from COVID-19. The chain joins TRBV6-6 to TRBJ2-1, with 8 bases aligning to TRBD1. Sequencing was carried out using PBMCs or T cells enriched from blood (not recorded which). The CDR3 protein is CASSYLGQANNEQFF. In DNA form, the CDR3 reads TGTGCCAGCAGTTACCTGGGACAGGCGAATAATGAGCAGTTCTTC.